This T cell receptor beta chain is from a study of cytomegalovirus exposure and HLA in healthy donors. Study results and limitations: The analysis excluded some indistinguishable V segments, including TRBV6-2 and TRBV6-3. The authors later found TCR association rates varying by HLA locus, with DRB1 most and HLA-C fewest. Many donors carried some public TCRs, although rarity characterized most TCR sequences.

This clone was observed a handful of times. The antigen is undetermined. This CDR3 has 18 amino acids. From germline, CDR1 is MGHRA and CDR2 YSYEKL. V gave up 0 bases and J gave up 4 bases; unmatched junction bases: 9. The PCR ran on 60 Vbeta and 13 Jbeta primers. The protocol was immunoSEQ multiplex PCR, while the TCRdb copy is restricted to in-frame clones and leaves out a portion. The table records 82,000 or so clones, around 10% of them present only once. Donors showed nominal health when sampled, although they likely had unrecorded immune exposures. The chain employs TRBV4-1 and TRBJ2-3; 11 bases are shared with TRBD2. The clonotype originates from a man aged 55 to 70 in good health and CMV-seropositive. The sequenced material came from PBMCs. The CDR3 DNA reads TGCGCCAGCAGCCAAGATCGTACTAGCGGGAGTAGGGCAGATACGCAGTATTTT. Translation: CASSQDRTSGSRADTQYF.